Listed below are T cell receptor beta chains from one sample, sequenced in a study of CD8 T cells in Susac syndrome. Via MiXCR, TCRdb re-called the immunoSEQ multiplex PCR reads, giving one row per CDR3 protein. The table records a few hundred thousand distinct CDR3 sequences, more than 70% of them present only once. The sequencing input was CD8+ T cells from PBMCs. The source of these receptors is a human donor with multiple sclerosis. Both conserved end residues are part of each CDR3. D genes are given only for firm matches. Size is omitted from some rows. Given values are once, few, many or a class for expanded clones.

>TRBD1|TRBV4-1|NA|TRBJ2-7
TGCGCCAGCAGCCAGGTCCCCGGGACAGGGGACGAGCAGTACTTC
CASSQVPGTGDEQYF
>NA|TRBV5-1|NA|TRBJ2-3
TGCGCCAGCAGCTTGCTGTCAGAGGGCGGGACAGATACGCAGTATTTT
CASSLLSEGGTDTQYF
>NA|TRBV15|NA|TRBJ2-7
TGTGCCACCAGCAACATTGTAATGGCAAGCTACGAGCAGTACTTC
CATSNIVMASYEQYF
>TRBD1|TRBV5-1|NA|TRBJ2-2
TGCGCCAGCAGCCCTGCCACAGGGGCCACCGGGGAGCTGTTTTTT
CASSPATGATGELFF
>NA|TRBV12-3/TRBV12-4|NA|TRBJ2-5
TGTGCCAGCAGTCTCCTGGGGGCTAGGGGGGGGACCCAGTACTTC
CASSLLGARGGTQYF
>TRBD1|TRBV4-1|NA|TRBJ2-1
TGCGCCAGCAGCCAAGAACCGGACAGGGCTAATGAGCAGTTCTTC
CASSQEPDRANEQFF
>NA|TRBV11-2|NA|TRBJ1-2
TGTGCCAGCAGCTTATTAATCGGGGAGGGATCACCCCGGGACTATGGCTACACCTTC
CASSLLIGEGSPRDYGYTF
>NA|TRBV4-1|few|TRBJ1-3
TGCGCCAGCAGCCAAGGCTACTCTGGAAACACCATATATTTT
CASSQGYSGNTIYF
>NA|TRBV13|once|TRBJ1-5
TGTGCCAGCAGCTCGTCGTCGGGGGTGAATCAGCCCCAGCATTTT
CASSSSSGVNQPQHF
>NA|TRBV5-1|NA|TRBJ2-1
TGCGCCAGCAGCTGGGGACAAGTCTACAATGAGCAGTTCTTC
CASSWGQVYNEQFF
>NA|TRBV30|NA|TRBJ2-1
TGTGCCTGGAGTGTGGGTAGCTTAGGCTCCTACAATGAGCAGTTCTTC
CAWSVGSLGSYNEQFF
>TRBD2|TRBV19|NA|TRBJ2-3
TGTGCCAGTAGTATTACGTACGAACGGGAGGCTACAGATACGCAGTATTTT
CASSITYEREATDTQYF
>NA|TRBV2|NA|TRBJ1-2
TGTGCCAGCAGTGATACAGATGGCTACACCTTC
CASSDTDGYTF
>NA|TRBV19|NA|TRBJ2-1
TGTGCCAGTAGTATACCCAGGAATGAGCAGTTCTTC
CASSIPRNEQFF
>NA|TRBV29-1|few|TRBJ2-7
TGCAGCGTTGTGTTGGGGGAAACCTACGAGCAGTACTTC
CSVVLGETYEQYF
>NA|TRBV5-1|NA|TRBJ1-5
TGCGCCAGCAGCCCGGAGGCAGGCATTGAGCCCCAGCATTTT
CASSPEAGIEPQHF
>NA|TRBV7-9|NA|TRBJ1-3
TGTGCCAGCAGCTTAGGTCAGGGGATCCCTGGAAACACCATATATTTT
CASSLGQGIPGNTIYF
>NA|TRBV13|NA|TRBJ2-5
TGTGCCAGCAGCTCCGTCATCCAAGAGACCCAGTACTTC
CASSSVIQETQYF
>TRBD1|TRBV11-2|once|TRBJ1-2
TGTGCCAGCAGTTCACAGGGGATCACTGGCTACACCTTC
CASSSQGITGYTF
>NA|TRBV20-1|NA|TRBJ2-1
TGCAGTGCTCCTTTACTAGCCGCTACCCAATACTATGAGCAGTTCTTC
CSAPLLAATQYYEQFF
>NA|TRBV27|few|TRBJ2-2
TGTGCCAGCAGTTTAGGCCCAGGGACCGGGGAGCTGTTTTTT
CASSLGPGTGELFF
>NA|TRBV4-1|NA|TRBJ1-1
TGCGCCAGCAGCCAAGAGACCAAGTGGACTGAAGCTTTCTTT
CASSQETKWTEAFF
>NA|TRBV29-1|NA|TRBJ2-6
TGCAGCGCGCTGACAGGGGCCAACGTCCTGACTTTC
CSALTGANVLTF
>TRBD2|TRBV2|NA|TRBJ2-1
TGTGCCAGCAGTGATGGGCTAGCGGGAGATTTCTCCTACAATGAGCAGTTCTTC
CASSDGLAGDFSYNEQFF
>TRBD1|TRBV4-1|NA|TRBJ1-5
TGCGCCAGCAGCCAAGAGGGACAGGGGAGTCAGCCCCAGCATTTT
CASSQEGQGSQPQHF
>TRBD2|TRBV30|NA|TRBJ2-6
TGTGCCTGGAGGCCATCGGGGGGATCGGGGGCCAACGTCCTGACTTTC
CAWRPSGGSGANVLTF
>TRBD2|TRBV5-1|NA|TRBJ2-1
TGCGCCAGCAGCCAGGGACTAGCGGGGGATTTCGGTGGCAATGAGCAGTTCTTC
CASSQGLAGDFGGNEQFF